The entry below gives a single TCR beta chain sequence along with its context. This sample is drawn from a study of blood T cell repertoires in COVID-19. Study in general: The United States, Italy and Spain supplied acute and convalescent COVID-19 samples. PBMCs, B-cell-depleted T cells, or T cells were the source of the cDNA or gDNA that made up the material.

Measured with immunoSEQ multiplex PCR; TCRdb has only the in-frame clones, and not every one. Among around 150,000 clones listed, 60% to 80% were seen once. The ends were cut back, 6 bases at V and 0 bases at J, with 20 bases in the middle. There are 17 residues in the CDR3. The germline V gene encodes CDR1 WSHSY and CDR2 SAAADI. Sequences were obtained from peripheral blood. J is TRBJ1-1 and V is TRBV10-2; TRBD1 is a possible D gene (6 bases). The source is a man in his 70s with acute or convalescent COVID-19. The CDR3 DNA sequence: TGCGCCAGCAGGGCGTCAAGGTCCAGGGGTATGAACACTGAAGCTTTCTTT. Translated, it gives CASRASRSRGMNTEAFF.